The clone carrying this TCR beta chain has only a few counts. No antigen is known for it. The sample comes from a study of T-cell memory formation after mild COVID-19. General study findings and limits: Some SARS-CoV-2-responding clones were already detected in memory before infection. CM and EM subsets held most contracting CD4+ clones; EMRA held CD8+ ones.

CDR3 size: 15 residues. Trimming stripped 4 bases from V and 3 bases from J, with 15 bases between. Germline CDR1 MGHRA, CDR2 YSYEKL. Constant-segment-primed 5'RACE gave TCR alpha and TCR beta cDNA libraries with sample barcodes and UMIs. TCRdb itself ran the 5' RACE reads through MiXCR, one entry per CDR3 protein. The repertoire holds 350,000 to 500,000 distinct CDR3 sequences, with more than 15% as singletons. The TCR sequence derives from a man aged 18 to 30 who had mild COVID-19 (a few samples of this study predate the infection). Cell type and time point are not known. The chain employs TRBV4-1 and TRBJ2-5, with a possible D match to TRBD2 (6 bases). Sequencing was done on a sample of PBMCs or a T cell subset sorted from them (not recorded which). The CDR3, as DNA: TGCGCCAGCAGCCGAGAGGGGACTGGAAAAGAGACCCAGTACTTC. Its translation: CASSREGTGKETQYF.